The 22 T cell receptor beta chains listed next were all sequenced from one sample in a study of T cell responses to AZD1222 COVID-19 vaccine. Repertoires were generated with immunoSEQ multiplex PCR, while TCRdb's copy carries only in-frame clones and drops some. There are about 140,000 clones in the sample; roughly 92% occur only once, and about 4.1% lies in the top ten. This specimen was peripheral blood, taken 28 days after the second AZD1222 dose. The receptor set was obtained from an adult who received the AZD1222 COVID-19 vaccine.

V usage is TRBV27 and J usage is TRBJ1-2; tentative D call: TRBD1 (5 bases). V was trimmed by 0 bases and J by 4 bases, leaving 15 bases between them. The germline gives CDR1 MNHEY, CDR2 SMNVEV (reference sequence). The CDR3 contains 16 residues. DNA of the CDR3: TGTGCCAGCAGTTTATCGGCAGGTGGGGCACTCTATGGCTACACCTTC. Translated: CASSLSAGGALYGYTF.

The CDR3 loop is CASTKHGQGSYNEQFF. In nucleotides, the CDR3 is TGTGCCAGCACCAAGCACGGACAGGGTAGCTACAATGAGCAGTTCTTC. The chain joins TRBV5-6 to TRBJ2-1; 8 positions match TRBD1. J lost 3 bases, V lost 6 bases, and 11 bases had no gene match. The CDR3 extends over 16 amino acids. Germline V gene lookup returns CDR1 SGHDT and CDR2 YYEEEE. The variable domain in full, completed from reference TRBV5-6 and TRBJ2-1, reads DAGVTQSPTHLIKTRGQQVTLRCSPKSGHDTVSWYQQALGQGPQFIFQYYEEEERQRGNFPDRFSGHQFPNYSSELNVNALLLGDSALYLCASTKHGQGSYNEQFFGPGTRLTVL.

The chain joins TRBV19 to TRBJ1-5; D is unclear. Germline values: CDR1 LNHDA, CDR2 SQIVND (reference sequence). The CDR3 sequence is 15 residues long. Trimming removed 3 bases from V and 5 bases from J, with 14 bases in between. CDR3 region: CASSISSSGHQPQHF. DNA of the CDR3: TGTGCCAGTAGTATCTCTTCGAGCGGTCATCAGCCCCAGCATTTT.

The CDR3 here is CASSSGATNEKLFF. The DNA of the CDR3 is TGTGCCAGTAGCTCGGGGGCAACTAATGAAAAACTGTTTTTT. V and J are TRBV19 and TRBJ1-4; perhaps TRBD1 as D (5 bases). CDR1 LNHDA and CDR2 SQIVND come from the germline V gene (reference sequence). V was pared by 6 bases and J by 0 bases, with 8 bases between. The CDR3 has 14 residues.

The chain carries TRBV18 and TRBJ2-5, with D unclear. Trimming shortened V by 3 bases and J by 5 bases, and 10 bases separated the two germline ends. The CDR3 loop spans 13 amino acids. Per the germline V gene, CDR1 is KGHSH and CDR2 is LQKENI. The CDR3 sequence: CASSPGPGETQYF. For the CDR3, the DNA is TGTGCCAGCTCACCCGGACCCGGGGAGACCCAGTACTTC.

The J gene is TRBJ1-5, the V gene TRBV3-1 (or the pseudogene TRBV3-2); TRBD1 matches at 7 bases. Germline V gene data show CDR1 as LGHDT and CDR2 as YNNKEL (reference sequence). This CDR3 region has 20 residues. The J segment lost 5 bases and the V segment lost 4 bases, leaving 23 bases of the junction unmatched. The CDR3 sequence is CASSPGGRGPESPSYQPQHF. CDR3 DNA sequence: TGTGCCAGCAGCCCAGGGGGAAGGGGACCCGAGTCTCCGAGTTATCAGCCCCAGCATTTT.

In this sample, this clone turned up once. The rearrangement links TRBV15 to TRBJ2-3; D not resolved. In germline, CDR1 is LNHNV, CDR2 YYDKDF (reference sequence). The V and J ends lost 3 bases and 4 bases respectively, with 2 bases between them. The CDR3 is 11 amino acids. CDR3 amino acids: CATSRSDTQYF. The CDR3 bases are TGTGCCACCAGCAGGTCAGATACGCAGTATTTT.

The genes are TRBV18 and TRBJ1-5, with a possible D match to TRBD1 (6 bases). CDR3 length equals 14 residues. V was clipped by 3 bases and J by 3 bases, with 9 bases between them. The germline V gene has CDR1 KGHSH and CDR2 LQKENI. The CDR3 coding sequence is TGTGCCAGCTCACCGTCAGGGGACAATCAGCCCCAGCATTTT. Amino acid sequence: CASSPSGDNQPQHF.

V is TRBV7-7 and J is TRBJ2-7; 8 bases fit TRBD2. CDR1 and CDR2 from the germline V gene are SSHAT and FNYEAQ (reference sequence). V was clipped by 3 bases and J by 2 bases; unmatched bases: 6. CDR3 length: 15 residues. In DNA form, the CDR3 reads TGTGCCAGCAGCTTCAGAGCGGGAGCTGCCTACGAGCAGTACTTC. This encodes CASSFRAGAAYEQYF.

The rearrangement joins TRBV7-8 to TRBJ1-1; D is unresolved. Trimming shortened V by 2 bases and J by 5 bases, and 15 bases separated the two germline ends. Germline assignment: CDR1 SGHVS and CDR2 FQNEAQ. This CDR3 is built from 15 residues. The CDR3 region is CASSLQRAGTTEAFF. DNA of the CDR3: TGTGCCAGCAGCTTACAAAGGGCGGGTACAACTGAAGCTTTCTTT.

This clone appeared a single time. At one end, the junction sequence differs from germline, possibly due to a read error. This chain uses TRBV7-9 with TRBJ2-7; D may be TRBD1 or TRBD2 (6 bases each). The CDR3 loop spans 16 amino acids. In germline, CDR1 is SEHNR, CDR2 FQNEAQ (reference sequence). The CDR3 DNA is TGTGCCAGCTGCTTGAGGGGGGCTGGAAGGGATGAAGAGCAGTACTTC. Amino acid sequence: CASCLRGAGRDEEQYF.

This chain connects TRBV7-2 to TRBJ2-7; D gene uncertain. The CDR3 is 13 residues long. The V gene lost 5 bases and the J gene lost 4 bases, with 12 bases spanning the gap. CDR1 and CDR2 from the germline V gene are SGHTA and FQGNSA. The CDR3 DNA reads as TGTGCCAGCAGCAATAGAGTGAGATACGAGCAGTACTTC. Encoded protein: CASSNRVRYEQYF.

This clone has more than one count but fewer than ten. The V gene is TRBV27, the J gene TRBJ2-2, with 7 bases lining up with TRBD2. The germline gives CDR1 MNHEY, CDR2 SMNVEV (reference sequence). This CDR3 has 14 amino acids. V lost 6 bases and J lost 7; bases outside the gene matches: 8. CDR3 sequence reads: CASSQSWGGGELFF. The CDR3 DNA reads as TGTGCCAGCAGCCAATCGTGGGGGGGCGGGGAGCTGTTTTTT.

V and J are TRBV15 and TRBJ1-5; the D gene is possibly TRBD1 (5 bases). The germline V and J ends were trimmed by 0 bases and 4 bases, with 13 bases remaining between them. In germline, CDR1 is LNHNV, CDR2 YYDKDF (reference sequence). This CDR3 is built from 16 residues. DNA of the CDR3: TGTGCCACCAGCAGAGAGGACAACTTGTTAAATCAGCCCCAGCATTTT. It is translated as CATSREDNLLNQPQHF.

V usage is TRBV7-9 and J usage is TRBJ2-3, with no clear D. From germline, CDR1 is SEHNR and CDR2 FQNEAQ (reference sequence). The V and J ends lost 5 bases and 2 bases respectively, with 17 bases between them. The CDR3 loop spans 16 amino acids. Written as DNA, the CDR3 is TGTGCCAGCAGCCCACGAGGTGACCTCTTCACAGATACGCAGTATTTT. It specifies CASSPRGDLFTDTQYF.

The chain links TRBV7-9 to TRBJ2-7; TRBD2 aligns across 7 bases. V shed 8 bases, J shed 1 base, and the junction held 5 bases outside the gene matches. This CDR3 has 13 amino acids. Germline values: CDR1 SEHNR, CDR2 FQNEAQ (reference sequence). CDR3 DNA: TGTGCCAGCCTGGAACTAGCGTCCTACGAGCAGTACTTC. Translating it yields CASLELASYEQYF.

This rearrangement joins TRBV2 to TRBJ1-6; D gene ambiguous. From germline, CDR1 is SNHLY and CDR2 FYNNEI. V lost 4 bases and J 3 bases, leaving 13 bases between the germline ends. CDR3 length equals 16 residues. CDR3 protein: CASSGLRGSYNSPLHF. In nucleotides, the CDR3 is TGTGCCAGCAGTGGGTTAAGAGGGAGCTATAATTCACCCCTCCACTTT.

The J gene is TRBJ1-2, the V gene TRBV6-1; D not resolved. Trimming removed 3 bases at V and 8 bases at J, with 22 bases between. This CDR3 region has 16 residues. Germline V lookup: CDR1 MNHNS, CDR2 SASEGT. For the CDR3, the DNA is TGTGCCAGCAGTGATCCAATAGGTTGGCTGGTGGGAGGCTACACCTTC. It translates to CASSDPIGWLVGGYTF.

The chain is built from TRBV9 and TRBJ2-7; 9 positions match TRBD2. CDR1 SGDLS and CDR2 YYNGEE come from the germline V gene. Trimming at V came to 0 bases and at J to 3 bases, leaving 10 bases not matched to a gene. The CDR3 length is 17 residues. CDR3 amino acids: CASSVGLASGTLYEQYF. The CDR3 nucleotides are TGTGCCAGCAGCGTAGGGTTGGCTAGCGGGACTCTCTACGAGCAGTACTTC.

The J gene is TRBJ2-3, the V gene TRBV6-4, with 13 bases identical to TRBD2. Looked up from germline, CDR1 is MRHNA and CDR2 is SNTAGT. Trimming at V came to 8 bases and at J to 6 bases, leaving 11 bases not matched to a gene. This CDR3 is 16 amino acids long. The CDR3 coding sequence is TGTGCCAGCCATCCCCCCACTAGCGGGGGGGCGGATACGCAGTATTTT. Translated: CASHPPTSGGADTQYF.

This chain joins TRBV4-2 and TRBJ1-3, with D hard to call. The CDR3 sequence is 16 residues long. The germline V gene has CDR1 LGHNA and CDR2 YNFKEQ. V gave up 3 bases and J gave up 4 bases, with 16 bases separating them. Written as DNA, the CDR3 is TGTGCCAGCAGCCATATCCCTCAGGAGACCGGAAACACCATATATTTT. It yields the protein CASSHIPQETGNTIYF.

The chain carries TRBV19 and TRBJ1-1; D gene unclear. V lost 8 bases, J lost 0 bases, and 10 bases lay in between. This CDR3 spans 13 amino acids. Per the germline V gene, CDR1 is LNHDA and CDR2 is SQIVND (reference sequence). DNA for the CDR3: TGTGCCAGTGATCAGGTTATGAACACTGAAGCTTTCTTT. It codes for CASDQVMNTEAFF.